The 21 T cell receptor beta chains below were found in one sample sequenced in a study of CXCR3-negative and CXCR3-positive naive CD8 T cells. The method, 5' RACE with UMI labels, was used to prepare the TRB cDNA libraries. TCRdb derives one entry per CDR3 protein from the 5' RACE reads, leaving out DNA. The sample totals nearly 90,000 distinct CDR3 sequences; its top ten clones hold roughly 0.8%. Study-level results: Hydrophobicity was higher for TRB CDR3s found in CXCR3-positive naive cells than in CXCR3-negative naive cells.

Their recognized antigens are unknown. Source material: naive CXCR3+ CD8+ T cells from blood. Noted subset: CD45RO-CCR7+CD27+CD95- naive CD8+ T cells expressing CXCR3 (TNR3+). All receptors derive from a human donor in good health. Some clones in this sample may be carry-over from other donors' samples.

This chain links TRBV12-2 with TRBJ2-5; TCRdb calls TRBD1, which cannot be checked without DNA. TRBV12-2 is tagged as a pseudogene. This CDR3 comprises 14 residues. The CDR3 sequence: CASRLRQGSETQYF.

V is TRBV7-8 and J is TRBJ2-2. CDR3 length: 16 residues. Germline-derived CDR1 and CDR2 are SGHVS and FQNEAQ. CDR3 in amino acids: CASSLAVSLNTGELFF.

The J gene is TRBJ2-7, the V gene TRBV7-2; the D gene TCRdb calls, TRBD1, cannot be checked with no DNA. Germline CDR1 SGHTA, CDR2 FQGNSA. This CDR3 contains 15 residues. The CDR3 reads CASSLSGGWTYEQYF.

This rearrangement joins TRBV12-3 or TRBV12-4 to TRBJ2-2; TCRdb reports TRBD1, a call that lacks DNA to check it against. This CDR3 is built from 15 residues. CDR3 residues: CASTREGQGSGELFF.

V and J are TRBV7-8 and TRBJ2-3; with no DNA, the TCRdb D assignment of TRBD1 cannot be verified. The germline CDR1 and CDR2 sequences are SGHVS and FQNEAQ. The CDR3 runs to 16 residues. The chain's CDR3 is CASSLLSRESTDTQYF.

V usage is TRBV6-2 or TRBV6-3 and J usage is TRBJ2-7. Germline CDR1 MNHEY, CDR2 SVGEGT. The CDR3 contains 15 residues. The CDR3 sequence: CASSYSQGLPYEQYF.

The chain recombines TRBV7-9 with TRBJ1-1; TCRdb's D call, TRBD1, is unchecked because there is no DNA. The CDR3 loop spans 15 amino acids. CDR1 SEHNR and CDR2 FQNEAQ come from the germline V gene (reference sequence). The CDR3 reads CASSPALQGKTEAFF.

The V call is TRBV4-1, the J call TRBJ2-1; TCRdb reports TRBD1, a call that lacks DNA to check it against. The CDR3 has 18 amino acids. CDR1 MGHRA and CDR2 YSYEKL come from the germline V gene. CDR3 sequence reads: CASSQEETGWGSYNEQFF.

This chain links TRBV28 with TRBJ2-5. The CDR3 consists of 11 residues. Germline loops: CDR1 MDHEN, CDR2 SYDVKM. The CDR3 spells CATSELETQYF.

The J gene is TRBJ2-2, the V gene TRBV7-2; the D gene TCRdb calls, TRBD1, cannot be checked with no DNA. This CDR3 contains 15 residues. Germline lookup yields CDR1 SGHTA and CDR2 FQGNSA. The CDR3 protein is CASSWTGGDTGELFF. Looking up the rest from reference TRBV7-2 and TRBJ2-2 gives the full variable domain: GAGVSQSPSNKVTEKGKDVELRCDPISGHTALYWYRQSLGQGLEFLIYFQGNSAPDKSGLPSDRFSAERTGGSVSTLTIQRTQQEDSAVYLCASSWTGGDTGELFFGEGSRLTVL.

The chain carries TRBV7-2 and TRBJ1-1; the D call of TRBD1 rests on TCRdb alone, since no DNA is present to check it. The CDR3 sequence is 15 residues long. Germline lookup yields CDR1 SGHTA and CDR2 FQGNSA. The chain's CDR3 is CASSLAGGLGTEAFF.

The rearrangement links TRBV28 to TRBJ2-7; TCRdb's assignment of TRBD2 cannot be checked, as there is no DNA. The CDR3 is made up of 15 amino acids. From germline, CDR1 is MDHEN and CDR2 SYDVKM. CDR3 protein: CASSFPRTSRVEQYF.

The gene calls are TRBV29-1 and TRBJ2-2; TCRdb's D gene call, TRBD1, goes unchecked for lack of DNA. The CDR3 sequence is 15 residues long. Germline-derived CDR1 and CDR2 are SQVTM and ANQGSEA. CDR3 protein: CSVEVGRGNTGELFF.

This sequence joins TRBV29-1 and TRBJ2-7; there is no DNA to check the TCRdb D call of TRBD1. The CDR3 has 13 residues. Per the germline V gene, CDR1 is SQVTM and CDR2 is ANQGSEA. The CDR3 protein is CSVVGPNSYEQYF.

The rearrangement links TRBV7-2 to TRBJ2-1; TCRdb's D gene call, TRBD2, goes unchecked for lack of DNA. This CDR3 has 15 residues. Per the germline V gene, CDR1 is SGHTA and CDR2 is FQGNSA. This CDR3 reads CASRMKAGAYNEQFF.

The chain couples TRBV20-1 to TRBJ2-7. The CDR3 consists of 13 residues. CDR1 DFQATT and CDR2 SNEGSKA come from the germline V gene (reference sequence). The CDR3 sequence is CSASRGPTYEQYF.

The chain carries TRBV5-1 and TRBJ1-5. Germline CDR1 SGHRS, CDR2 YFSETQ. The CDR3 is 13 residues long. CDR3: CASSTVYDQPQHF.

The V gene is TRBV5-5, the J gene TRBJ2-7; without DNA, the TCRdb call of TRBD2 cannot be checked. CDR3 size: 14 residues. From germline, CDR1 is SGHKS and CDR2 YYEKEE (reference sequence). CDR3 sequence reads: CASSPGLADYELYF.

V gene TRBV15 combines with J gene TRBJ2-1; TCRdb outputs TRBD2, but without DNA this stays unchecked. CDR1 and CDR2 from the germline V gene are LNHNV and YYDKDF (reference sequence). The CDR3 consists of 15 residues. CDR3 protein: CATSRVGGGEDEQFF.

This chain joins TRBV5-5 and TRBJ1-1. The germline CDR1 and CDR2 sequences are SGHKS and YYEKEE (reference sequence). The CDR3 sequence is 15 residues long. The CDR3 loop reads CASSLAFAQNTEAFF.

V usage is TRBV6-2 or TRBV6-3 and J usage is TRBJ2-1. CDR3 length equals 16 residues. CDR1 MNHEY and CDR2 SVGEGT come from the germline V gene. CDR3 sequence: CASSYVGGGSYNEQFF.